This entry lists 26 T cell receptor beta chains sequenced from one sample in a study of post-analysis software for immune sequencing data. For these TCRs, the target antigens are not known. The TCR beta cDNA libraries contained unique molecular identifiers. Each CDR3 protein is one row after TCRdb ran MiXCR on the PCR reads. The sample has roughly 620,000 distinct CDR3 sequences; roughly two fifths are singletons. Study-wide results and caveats: Four or five TRBV segments were significantly more frequent in patients than in controls. TRBV5-6, TRBV5-1 and TRBV20-1 were among these segments.

Sequencing used blood. Source of these receptors: a girl between 10 and 17 years old with multiple sclerosis.

The DNA of the CDR3 is TGCAGTGCTGTCGACCCCTCAGGGGGAGGGTACCAATCCTACGAGCAGTACTTC. It is translated as CSAVDPSGGGYQSYEQYF. The chain couples TRBV20-1 to TRBJ2-7; TRBD1 or TRBD2 may be the D gene (7 bases each). The length of the CDR3 is 18 residues. Looked up from germline, CDR1 is DFQATT and CDR2 is SNEGSKA (reference sequence). V lost 5 bases to trimming and J lost 1 base, with 27 bases between them.

V usage is TRBV4-1 and J usage is TRBJ2-1; unclear D gene. This CDR3 is built from 13 residues. CDR1 and CDR2 (germline): MGHRA, YSYEKL. V lost 4 bases and J lost 8, with 12 bases in between. The CDR3 DNA sequence: TGCGCCAGCAGCCTCAAGACCTCGGATGAGCAGTTCTTC. Amino acid sequence: CASSLKTSDEQFF.

This clonotype was picked up a small number of times. The chain is built from TRBV7-9 and TRBJ1-6; TRBD1 aligns across 8 bases. V was clipped by 5 bases and J by 8 bases; unmatched bases: 11. Per germline, CDR1 SEHNR and CDR2 FQNEAQ (reference sequence). This CDR3 region has 16 residues. CDR3 sequence: CASSPRAGGDDSPLHF. The CDR3 bases are TGTGCCAGCAGCCCTCGGGCAGGGGGCGACGATTCACCCCTCCACTTT. The complete variable domain, with remaining parts taken from reference TRBV7-9 and TRBJ1-6, reads DTGVSQNPRHKITKRGQNVTFRCDPISEHNRLYWYRQTLGQGPEFLTYFQNEAQLEKSRLLSDRFSAERPKGSFSTLEIQRTEQGDSAMYLCASSPRAGGDDSPLHFGNGTRLTVT.

V gene TRBV20-1 combines with J gene TRBJ2-3; D may be TRBD2 (5 bases). V shed 4 bases and J shed 0 bases, with 14 bases lying between them. The CDR3 sequence is 15 residues long. The germline V gene encodes CDR1 DFQATT and CDR2 SNEGSKA (reference sequence). As DNA, the CDR3 is TGCAGTGCTACCGGAGGCCCTCCTAGCACAGATACGCAGTATTTT. Translating gives CSATGGPPSTDTQYF.

This clonotype was counted only a few times. The V call is TRBV12-3 or TRBV12-4, the J call TRBJ2-7, with D maybe TRBD2 (6 bases). Trimming stripped 6 bases from V and 1 base from J, with 22 bases between. CDR3 length: 17 residues. The CDR3 DNA follows: TGTGCCAGCAGGCCTCCACCTGGGCGGGGTAGATCCTACGAGCAGTACTTC. Translated, it gives CASRPPPGRGRSYEQYF.

V usage is TRBV29-1 and J usage is TRBJ1-1; D ambiguous. The CDR3 loop spans 13 amino acids. From germline, CDR1 is SQVTM and CDR2 ANQGSEA. V lost 2 bases and J lost 0, with 7 bases in between. DNA of the CDR3: TGCAGCGTTGAAAAGTCCCTGAACACTGAAGCTTTCTTT. This codes for CSVEKSLNTEAFF.

V and J are TRBV6-1 and TRBJ1-1; D not resolved. Germline values: CDR1 MNHNS, CDR2 SASEGT. The CDR3 runs 14 residues. V was clipped by 8 bases and J by 0 bases, with 13 bases between them. DNA for the CDR3: TGTGCCAGCCGTATCCTCCTCTTGAACACTGAAGCTTTCTTT. This codes for CASRILLLNTEAFF.

In its sample, this clonotype was seen a few times. V is TRBV12-3 or TRBV12-4 and J is TRBJ1-1; D gene uncertain. The CDR3 covers 13 residues. Trimming took 6 bases from V and 4 from J, leaving 12 bases between them. CDR3 in amino acids: CASSHSSSTEAFF. CDR3 nucleotide sequence: TGTGCCAGCAGCCATTCCTCTAGCACTGAAGCTTTCTTT.

The rearrangement links TRBV12-3 or TRBV12-4 to TRBJ1-2, with D unclear. Between the trimmed V and J ends, which lost 5 bases and 2 bases, there was a span of 12 bases. The CDR3 extends over 14 amino acids. This CDR3 is CASSNMAGNYGYTF. CDR3 DNA: TGTGCCAGCAGTAACATGGCAGGAAACTATGGCTACACCTTC.

This clonotype has only a few counts. This sequence joins TRBV12-3 or TRBV12-4 and TRBJ2-1; the D is unclear. The CDR3 is made up of 12 amino acids. With 1 base removed from V and 11 bases from J, the gap between germline ends came to 9 bases. The CDR3, as DNA: TGTGCCAGCAGTTTAGTCCTATCCAAGCAGTTCTTC. Its protein product is CASSLVLSKQFF.

This clonotype was found a few times. The V call is TRBV6-1, the J call TRBJ2-3; TRBD2 might be the D (5 bases). This CDR3 comprises 13 residues. Trimming pared 8 bases from V and 2 bases from J, leaving 11 bases between. The germline V gene has CDR1 MNHNS and CDR2 SASEGT. The CDR3 sequence: CASSNRDTDTQYF. The CDR3 bases are TGTGCCAGCTCAAACCGGGACACAGATACGCAGTATTTT.

This clonotype was picked up a small number of times. The chain has TRBV5-1 and TRBJ2-1; D is possibly TRBD2 (6 bases). The CDR3 totals 14 residues. V lost 4 bases and J lost 4, with 12 bases in between. The germline V gene encodes CDR1 SGHRS and CDR2 YFSETQ. CDR3 amino acids: CASSQGLVYNEQFF. In DNA, the CDR3 is TGCGCCAGCAGCCAGGGACTGGTATACAATGAGCAGTTCTTC.

This chain joins TRBV5-6 and TRBJ1-5, with D possibly being TRBD1 (6 bases). The ends were cut back, 1 base at V and 4 bases at J, with 18 bases in the middle. The CDR3 is 17 amino acids. Per germline, CDR1 SGHDT and CDR2 YYEEEE. The CDR3, as DNA: TGTGCCAGCAGCTTGACAGGGACCTATGTCCTAAATCAGCCCCAGCATTTT. As protein: CASSLTGTYVLNQPQHF.

The sample holds a few counts of this clonotype. The chain carries TRBV7-8 and TRBJ2-1; TRBD2 aligns across 10 bases. This CDR3 is built from 15 residues. Germline V gene lookup returns CDR1 SGHVS and CDR2 FQNEAQ. The V segment lost 3 bases and the J segment 7 bases; nucleotides outside the gene matches: 6. CDR3 sequence reads: CASSLPSGRRNEQFF. The CDR3 nucleotides read TGTGCCAGCAGCTTGCCTAGCGGGAGACGGAATGAGCAGTTCTTC. Full variable domain (outside the CDR3, taken from reference TRBV7-8 and TRBJ2-1): GAGVSQSPRYKVAKRGQDVALRCDPISGHVSLFWYQQALGQGPEFLTYFQNEAQLDKSGLPSDRFFAERPEGSVSTLKIQRTQQEDSAVYLCASSLPSGRRNEQFFGPGTRLTVL.

This chain uses TRBV10-3 with TRBJ2-7; 9 nucleotides match TRBD1. The CDR3 contains 14 residues. Germline V gene lookup returns CDR1 ENHRY and CDR2 SYGVKD. The V segment lost 6 bases and the J segment 2 bases; nucleotides outside the gene matches: 5. CDR3 loop: CAIRLTGGAYEQYF. CDR3 DNA: TGTGCCATCAGACTCACAGGGGGCGCCTACGAGCAGTACTTC.

This clonotype was observed a few times. The rearrangement links TRBV7-9 to TRBJ2-7; possible D gene TRBD1, 6 bases. The germline V gene encodes CDR1 SEHNR and CDR2 FQNEAQ (reference sequence). This CDR3 contains 15 residues. V was shortened by 0 bases and J by 2 bases, with 11 bases between the two germline ends. CDR3: CASSLANRATYEQYF. The CDR3 region has the DNA TGTGCCAGCAGCTTAGCGAACAGGGCTACCTACGAGCAGTACTTC. Together with reference TRBV7-9 and TRBJ2-7, the CDR3 gives the full variable domain: DTGVSQNPRHKITKRGQNVTFRCDPISEHNRLYWYRQTLGQGPEFLTYFQNEAQLEKSRLLSDRFSAERPKGSFSTLEIQRTEQGDSAMYLCASSLANRATYEQYFGPGTRLTVT.

This sequence joins TRBV15 and TRBJ1-2; 7 bases agree with TRBD1. CDR1 is LNHNV, CDR2 YYDKDF, per germline (reference sequence). J gave up 0 bases and V 2 bases, and 12 bases lay outside the gene matches. There are 18 residues in the CDR3. In nucleotides, the CDR3 is TGTGCCACCAGCAGATCATGGGACAGACCACTAGCTAACTATGGCTACACCTTC. Translated, it gives CATSRSWDRPLANYGYTF.

The J gene is TRBJ1-1, the V gene TRBV5-1, with 10 nucleotides matching TRBD1. Germline CDR1 SGHRS, CDR2 YFSETQ. V dropped 4 bases and J dropped 6; count of bases not matched to a gene: 3. The CDR3 is made up of 13 amino acids. CDR3 residues: CASSPTGGPEAFF. The CDR3 DNA reads TGCGCCAGCAGCCCGACAGGGGGCCCTGAAGCTTTCTTT. The full variable domain, completed using reference TRBV5-1 and TRBJ1-1, is KAGVTQTPRYLIKTRGQQVTLSCSPISGHRSVSWYQQTPGQGLQFLFEYFSETQRNKGNFPGRFSGRQFSNSRSEMNVSTLELGDSALYLCASSPTGGPEAFFGQGTRLTVV.

The chain has TRBV5-1 and TRBJ2-3; TRBD2 agrees at 9 bases. The CDR3 contains 16 residues. Trimming cost V 2 bases and J 2 bases; bases outside gene matches: 6. Germline CDR1 SGHRS, CDR2 YFSETQ. The CDR3 region has the DNA TGCGCCAGCAGCTTAGTGCTAGCGGGGACCACAGATACGCAGTATTTT. This codes for CASSLVLAGTTDTQYF.

This clonotype was picked up a small number of times. The V call is TRBV12-3 or TRBV12-4, the J call TRBJ1-2; 7 bases line up with TRBD1. The length of the CDR3 is 14 residues. After removal of 6 bases from V and 6 bases from J, the junction contained 10 bases not matched to a gene. The CDR3 spells CASSSRDRLDGYTF. CDR3 DNA: TGTGCCAGCAGCTCCCGGGACAGACTCGATGGCTACACCTTC.

V gene TRBV29-1 combines with J gene TRBJ1-2; 7 bases map to TRBD1. The CDR3 runs 13 residues. Germline CDR1 and CDR2: SQVTM and ANQGSEA. V dropped 7 bases and J dropped 0; count of bases not matched to a gene: 5. The CDR3 loop is CSAWDSTNYGYTF. CDR3 sequence (DNA): TGCAGCGCTTGGGACAGTACTAACTATGGCTACACCTTC.

The chain employs TRBV20-1 and TRBJ2-1, with TRBD2 matching 8 bases. This CDR3 spans 16 amino acids. CDR1 is DFQATT and CDR2 is SNEGSKA in the germline V gene (reference sequence). V was clipped by 0 bases and J by 1 base; unmatched bases: 5. CDR3 sequence: CSARDPGGRSYNEQFF. The CDR3 DNA follows: TGCAGTGCTAGAGATCCTGGCGGGAGGTCCTACAATGAGCAGTTCTTC.

This clonotype was found a few times. The chain has TRBV19 and TRBJ2-5; D might be TRBD1 or TRBD2, each matching 6 bases. The germline gives CDR1 LNHDA, CDR2 SQIVND (reference sequence). Trimming removed 3 bases at V and 7 bases at J, with 21 bases between. This CDR3 comprises 16 residues. CDR3 in DNA: TGTGCCAGTAGTATGGGGCACGGAGGGGGATACGGGACCCAGTACTTC. Its protein product is CASSMGHGGGYGTQYF.

The CDR3 region is CASSRGQEWDYTEAFF. The CDR3 DNA sequence: TGTGCCAGCAGCCGAGGACAGGAGTGGGATTACACTGAAGCTTTCTTT. The chain is built from TRBV7-6 and TRBJ1-1; the match to TRBD1 covers 7 bases. CDR3 length equals 16 residues. From germline, CDR1 is SGHVS and CDR2 FNYEAQ. Germline trimming cut 5 bases from V and 3 bases from J; bases unmatched to any gene: 12.

This clonotype has more than one count but fewer than ten. The V gene is TRBV12-3 or TRBV12-4, the J gene TRBJ2-1, with TRBD2 matching 9 bases. Trimming took 1 base from V and 10 from J; bases not matched to a gene: 8. This CDR3 has 15 amino acids. CDR3: CASSLVTSGRGEQFF. DNA for the CDR3: TGTGCCAGCAGTTTAGTGACTAGCGGTAGGGGGGAGCAGTTCTTC.

The rearrangement joins TRBV7-9 to TRBJ2-1; 10 nucleotides match TRBD2. Germline V CDR1 and CDR2: SEHNR, FQNEAQ (reference sequence). The ends lost 8 bases at V and 0 bases at J; junction bases unmatched: 10. CDR3 length: 17 residues. CDR3 sequence: CASPSIQRGGSYNEQFF. The CDR3 DNA reads as TGTGCCAGCCCCTCGATTCAGCGGGGGGGCTCCTACAATGAGCAGTTCTTC.